This passage covers 30 T cell receptor beta chains from one sample sequenced in a study of shared T cell receptors in the human thymus. TCRdb keeps only in-frame clones here, not all; method: immunoSEQ multiplex PCR. The sample contains about 660,000 clones, about 90% of which appear only once. These data were likewise used in another study, on human thymus T cells.

Sample: thymocytes. Receptors were obtained from a boy less than two years old with a congenital heart defect.

The rearrangement joins TRBV28 to TRBJ2-1; TRBD2 matches at 8 bases. V lost 8 bases, J lost 2 bases, and 2 bases stayed unmatched. The CDR3 totals 13 residues. CDR1 MDHEN and CDR2 SYDVKM come from the germline V gene. The CDR3 coding sequence is TGTGCCAGCCGGGAGGGGGCCTACAATGAGCAGTTCTTC. It specifies CASREGAYNEQFF.

This chain joins TRBV14 and TRBJ2-1; 11 bases fit TRBD2. V shed 8 bases, J shed 4 bases, and the junction held 4 bases outside the gene matches. The CDR3 spans 14 residues. In germline, CDR1 is SGHDN, CDR2 FVKESK. The CDR3 spells CASHGTSGYNEQFF. CDR3 coding DNA: TGTGCCAGCCACGGGACTAGCGGATACAATGAGCAGTTCTTC.

This clone was detected a few times. The rearrangement uses TRBV4-3 and TRBJ1-1, with D uncertain. Germline V gene sequence: CDR1 LGHNA, CDR2 YSLEER. CDR3 length: 13 residues. Trimming removed 1 base at V and 5 bases at J, with 8 bases between. CDR3: CASSQGRATEAFF. CDR3 nucleotides: TGCGCCAGCAGCCAAGGCCGAGCAACTGAAGCTTTCTTT.

V is TRBV29-1 and J is TRBJ2-5; D is uncertain. V shed 3 bases and J shed 3 bases, with 5 bases lying between them. The CDR3 loop spans 11 amino acids. CDR1 and CDR2 from the germline V gene are SQVTM and ANQGSEA. CDR3: CSVEPEETQYF. The CDR3 nucleotides are TGCAGCGTTGAGCCAGAAGAGACCCAGTACTTC.

This clone has only one observation. The chain joins TRBV18 to TRBJ1-2, with TRBD1 identical over 7 bases. J was trimmed by 2 bases and V by 0 bases; bases with no gene match: 3. The germline V gene encodes CDR1 KGHSH and CDR2 LQKENI. There are 15 residues in the CDR3. In DNA, the CDR3 is TGTGCCAGCTCACCACCGGGGGACAGCAACTATGGCTACACCTTC. Protein product: CASSPPGDSNYGYTF.

This clone is a singleton in its sample. This chain links TRBV12-5 with TRBJ2-7, with 9 bases aligning to TRBD2. V lost 5 bases to trimming and J lost 2 bases; unmatched junction nucleotides: 19. The germline CDR1 and CDR2 sequences are LGHNT and FRNRAP. This CDR3 has 19 residues. The CDR3 reads CASGAWRSPGTSRTYEQYF. The CDR3 nucleotides are TGTGCTAGTGGTGCTTGGCGATCGCCAGGGACTAGCCGAACCTACGAGCAGTACTTC.

Note on this clone: Other nucleotide sequences from this sample produce the same CDR3. This chain uses TRBV18 with TRBJ2-1; TRBD2 matches 9 bases. The V segment lost 1 base and the J segment 2 bases; nucleotides outside the gene matches: 0. The germline V gene has CDR1 KGHSH and CDR2 LQKENI. The CDR3 sequence is 15 residues long. Here the CDR3 DNA reads TGTGCCAGCTCACCACTAGCGGGAGCCTACAATGAGCAGTTCTTC. Encoded protein: CASSPLAGAYNEQFF.

This chain uses TRBV11-1 with TRBJ2-7, with 9 bases lining up with TRBD1. Germline assignment: CDR1 SGHAT and CDR2 FQDESV (reference sequence). The CDR3 covers 13 residues. V lost 8 bases, J lost 1 base, and 3 bases stayed unmatched. The DNA for the CDR3 is TGTGCCAGCTGGGGACAGGGTTCCTACGAGCAGTACTTC. It translates to CASWGQGSYEQYF.

The chain is built from TRBV6-6 and TRBJ2-7; TRBD1 matches at 8 bases. The CDR3 runs to 16 residues. CDR1 and CDR2 (germline): MNHNY, SVGAGI (reference sequence). V lost 4 bases, J lost 5 bases, and 13 bases stayed unmatched. The CDR3 DNA follows: TGTGCCAGCAGTTGCCCCCCCGGGACAGGTAACCACGAGCAGTACTTC. Its protein product is CASSCPPGTGNHEQYF.

The chain is built from TRBV2 and TRBJ1-4; possibly TRBD1 for D (5 bases). Germline V CDR1 and CDR2: SNHLY, FYNNEI. Trimming took 8 bases from V and 7 from J, leaving 5 bases between them. This CDR3 comprises 10 residues. This CDR3 reads CASQGEKLFF. CDR3 DNA: TGTGCCAGCCAGGGTGAAAAACTGTTTTTT.

This clone showed up just once. V is TRBV25-1 and J is TRBJ1-1; D call uncertain. This CDR3 contains 14 residues. Germline V CDR1 and CDR2: MGHDK, SYGVNS. The V end was cut by 8 bases, the J end by 4 bases, with 17 bases between. The CDR3 DNA reads TGTGCCAGCTCCCAAGGGTTAGCGAGCACTGAAGCTTTCTTT. Encoded protein: CASSQGLASTEAFF.

The V call is TRBV5-1, the J call TRBJ1-1, with D perhaps TRBD1 (5 bases). Germline loops: CDR1 SGHRS, CDR2 YFSETQ. The CDR3 length is 13 residues. V lost 1 base, J lost 4 bases, and 8 bases lay in between. CDR3 amino acids: CASSLTGPTEAFF. DNA for the CDR3: TGCGCCAGCAGCTTGACAGGTCCCACTGAAGCTTTCTTT.

This clone was seen once. The J gene is TRBJ1-1, the V gene TRBV6-4; possible D gene TRBD1, 6 bases. The V end lost 8 bases, the J end lost 3 bases, and 19 bases lay between the germline ends. This CDR3 spans 15 amino acids. CDR1 is MRHNA, CDR2 SNTAGT, per germline. CDR3: CASPIVGGDYTEAFF. The DNA of the CDR3 is TGTGCCAGCCCGATTGTAGGGGGGGACTACACTGAAGCTTTCTTT.

This clone appeared once. V and J are TRBV5-4 and TRBJ2-2, with D possibly being TRBD1 (6 bases). Germline V gene data show CDR1 as SGHNT and CDR2 as YYREEE (reference sequence). With 0 bases removed from V and 4 bases from J, the gap between germline ends came to 7 bases. The CDR3 contains 14 residues. CDR3 nucleotides: TGTGCCAGCAGCTTGGTAGGGGGCACCGGGGAGCTGTTTTTT. It codes for CASSLVGGTGELFF. The whole variable domain, filled in from reference TRBV5-4 and TRBJ2-2, reads ETGVTQSPTHLIKTRGQQVTLRCSSQSGHNTVSWYQQALGQGPQFIFQYYREEENGRGNFPPRFSGLQFPNYSSELNVNALELDDSALYLCASSLVGGTGELFFGEGSRLTVL.

The chain carries TRBV4-1 and TRBJ2-1, with TRBD1 identical over 11 bases. J gave up 6 bases and V 0 bases, and 1 base lay outside the gene matches. Germline CDR1 and CDR2: MGHRA and YSYEKL. This CDR3 is built from 15 residues. The CDR3 protein is CASSQEGTGGNEQFF. CDR3 coding DNA: TGCGCCAGCAGCCAAGAGGGGACAGGGGGCAATGAGCAGTTCTTC.

The chain recombines TRBV29-1 with TRBJ2-3; the D gene is possibly TRBD1 (6 bases). Germline V gives CDR1 SQVTM, CDR2 ANQGSEA. Trimming took off 0 bases at V and 6 bases at J, with 22 bases between the two ends. The CDR3 contains 17 residues. Here the CDR3 DNA reads TGCAGCGTTGAAGAGGTCCACAGGGTAGGGGATGTGGATACGCAGTATTTT. Encoded protein: CSVEEVHRVGDVDTQYF.

The rearrangement uses TRBV27 and TRBJ2-3; 9 bases are shared with TRBD1. The J segment lost 1 base and the V segment lost 5 bases, leaving 1 base of the junction unmatched. The CDR3 contains 14 residues. The germline V gene has CDR1 MNHEY and CDR2 SMNVEV (reference sequence). Here the CDR3 reads CASSGDRGTDTQYF. CDR3 DNA sequence: TGTGCCAGCAGTGGGGACAGGGGCACAGATACGCAGTATTTT.

V and J are TRBV4-1 and TRBJ2-2; D ambiguous. The CDR3 consists of 12 residues. The germline CDR1 and CDR2 sequences are MGHRA and YSYEKL. Trimming removed 4 bases from V and 7 bases from J, with 7 bases in between. The CDR3 is CASSLLGGELFF. As DNA, the CDR3 is TGCGCCAGCAGCCTTCTCGGCGGGGAGCTGTTTTTT.

The V and J genes are TRBV25-1 and TRBJ2-3; D possibly corresponds to TRBD1 (6 bases). Germline CDR1 is MGHDK and CDR2 is SYGVNS. V was clipped by 6 bases and J by 2 bases, with 15 bases between them. CDR3 size: 15 residues. The CDR3 is CASRNRVGSTDTQYF. CDR3 DNA sequence: TGTGCCAGCAGGAACAGGGTTGGGTCCACAGATACGCAGTATTTT. The complete variable domain, with remaining parts taken from reference TRBV25-1 and TRBJ2-3, reads EADIYQTPRYLVIGTGKKITLECSQTMGHDKMYWYQQDPGMELHLIHYSYGVNSTEKGDLSSESTVSRIRTEHFPLTLESARPSHTSQYLCASRNRVGSTDTQYFGPGTRLTVL.

The rearrangement joins TRBV27 to TRBJ1-5; no firm D call. Per germline, CDR1 MNHEY and CDR2 SMNVEV (reference sequence). The CDR3 totals 14 residues. V lost 3 bases and J 4 bases, leaving 10 bases between the germline ends. CDR3 residues: CASSLNSRNQPQHF. DNA of the CDR3: TGTGCCAGCAGTTTGAACAGTCGGAATCAGCCCCAGCATTTT.

The DNA of the CDR3 is TGTGCCAGCAGCGTATCCCCTAAGGTGGTAGCGGGAGGTCCCCACACAGATACGCAGTATTTT. It yields the protein CASSVSPKVVAGGPHTDTQYF. This chain connects TRBV9 to TRBJ2-3; the match to TRBD2 covers 10 bases. Germline V CDR1 and CDR2: SGDLS, YYNGEE. The junction had 19 bases not matched to a gene; V was cut back by 1 base and J by 2 bases. The CDR3 is made up of 21 amino acids.

This chain joins TRBV28 and TRBJ2-1, with TRBD2 matching 11 bases. Germline values: CDR1 MDHEN, CDR2 SYDVKM. The V and J ends lost 5 bases and 7 bases, in that order; junction bases with no gene match: 13. The length of the CDR3 is 17 residues. This CDR3 reads CASSRKATSGVWNEQFF. The CDR3 DNA follows: TGTGCCAGCAGTAGAAAGGCGACTAGCGGGGTTTGGAATGAGCAGTTCTTC.

As for this clone: The junction does not match germline at one end; this may be a read error. This chain uses TRBV6-5 with TRBJ2-2, with D tentatively TRBD1 (7 bases). The germline CDR1 and CDR2 sequences are MNHEY and SVGAGI. The CDR3 sequence is 15 residues long. This CDR3 reads CASSSAGQNNGELFF. The CDR3 DNA follows: TGTGCCAGCAGTTCCGCGGGACAGAACAACGGGGAGCTGTTTTTT.

The table lists this clone with a count of one. The chain links TRBV28 to TRBJ2-1; D gene unclear. The CDR3 is 18 amino acids. V lost 6 bases, J lost 0 bases, and 21 bases lay in between. From germline, CDR1 is MDHEN and CDR2 SYDVKM. CDR3 in DNA: TGTGCCAGCAGGGTTCTCCTCCCCCTATCGAGCTCCTACAATGAGCAGTTCTTC. As protein: CASRVLLPLSSSYNEQFF.

This rearrangement joins TRBV15 to TRBJ2-7; no firm D call. Germline CDR1 LNHNV, CDR2 YYDKDF (reference sequence). CDR3 size: 12 residues. Trimming cost V 0 bases and J 4 bases, with 4 bases left between them. The CDR3 protein is CATSRDPYEQYF. CDR3 sequence (DNA): TGTGCCACCAGCAGAGATCCGTACGAGCAGTACTTC.

The chain couples TRBV14 to TRBJ2-7; D is possibly TRBD1 (6 bases). The CDR3 is 14 residues long. Germline CDR1 and CDR2: SGHDN and FVKESK. The ends were cut back, 4 bases at V and 0 bases at J, with 10 bases in the middle. The CDR3 DNA sequence: TGTGCCAGCAGCCGGGGGCTGGCCTCCTACGAGCAGTACTTC. This codes for CASSRGLASYEQYF.

This clone was seen a handful of times. This chain joins TRBV15 and TRBJ1-1, with 11 positions matching TRBD1. Germline V lookup: CDR1 LNHNV, CDR2 YYDKDF (reference sequence). This CDR3 comprises 12 residues. Trimming cost V 1 base and J 11 bases; bases outside gene matches: 0. The CDR3 region has the DNA TGTGCCACCAGCAGAGGGGACAGGGGGGCTTTCTTT. Translation: CATSRGDRGAFF.

This chain links TRBV5-1 with TRBJ2-1, with a tentative D call TRBD1 (5 bases). Trimming pared 7 bases from V and 6 bases from J, leaving 11 bases between. The V gene's germline CDR1 is SGHRS and CDR2 YFSETQ. The CDR3 is 12 amino acids. The CDR3 nucleotides read TGCGCCAGCGGGGCTCTCTCCAATGAGCAGTTCTTC. It yields the protein CASGALSNEQFF.

A single count supports this clone. The chain links TRBV14 to TRBJ1-2, with D possibly TRBD1 on 6 matching bases. Trimming left V 0 bases short and J 3 bases short, with 17 bases between. Germline-derived CDR1 and CDR2 are SGHDN and FVKESK. This CDR3 spans 17 amino acids. The CDR3 DNA reads as TGTGCCAGCAGCCAAGAGGAGGGGGGGGCAATAGACTATGGCTACACCTTC. This sequence encodes CASSQEEGGAIDYGYTF.

V is TRBV15 and J is TRBJ2-3; 7 nucleotides line up with TRBD2. This CDR3 region has 15 residues. V shed 5 bases and J 6 bases; nucleotides not matched to a gene: 11. Germline V gene data show CDR1 as LNHNV and CDR2 as YYDKDF (reference sequence). The CDR3 reads CATSPSRERGDTQYF. The CDR3 nucleotides are TGTGCCACCAGCCCTTCGCGGGAGCGAGGGGATACGCAGTATTTT. Using reference TRBV15 and TRBJ2-3 for the parts outside the CDR3, the full variable domain is DAMVIQNPRYQVTQFGKPVTLSCSQTLNHNVMYWYQQKSSQAPKLLFHYYDKDFNNEADTPDNFQSRRPNTSFCFLDIRSPGLGDTAMYLCATSPSRERGDTQYFGPGTRLTVL.